This T cell receptor (beta chain) emerged from a study of CD8+ T cells in alopecia areata. General observations from the study: Patients shared TCRs less clearly than mice did, possibly owing to HLA.

A remark on this clone: The antigen is undetermined.

RNA extraction and reverse transcription yielded cDNA as sequencing template. Sequencing was performed with immunoSEQ multiplex PCR; in TCRdb, only in-frame clones are kept and a portion is missing. In the table there are around 100,000 clones, less than 70% of which are singletons. Looked up from germline, CDR1 is SQVTM and CDR2 is ANQGSEA. Trimming took off 7 bases at V and 4 bases at J, with 15 bases between the two ends. This CDR3 contains 13 residues. PBMCs, the starting material, were the source of sorted CD4+ and CD8+ T cells. This TCR derives from a human donor in good health. The material sequenced was CD4+ T cells sorted from blood. The V call is TRBV29-1, the J call TRBJ2-3; tentatively, D is TRBD2 (5 bases). The CDR3 coding sequence is TGCAGCGCGGGGTCGGGTGGGGCAGATACGCAGTATTTT. As protein: CSAGSGGADTQYF.